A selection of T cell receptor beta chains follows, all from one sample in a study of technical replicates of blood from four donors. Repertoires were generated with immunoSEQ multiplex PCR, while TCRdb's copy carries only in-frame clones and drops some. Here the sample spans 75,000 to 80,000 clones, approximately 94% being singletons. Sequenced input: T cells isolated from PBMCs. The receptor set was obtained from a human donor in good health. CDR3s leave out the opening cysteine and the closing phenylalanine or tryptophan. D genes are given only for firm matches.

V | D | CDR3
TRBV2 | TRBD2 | ASRGLVAYNEQF
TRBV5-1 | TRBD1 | ARRTGQGIPGELF
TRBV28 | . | ASSKPQGYTEAF
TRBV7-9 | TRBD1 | ASSLTGTAQNEKLF
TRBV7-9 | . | ASSPAGFSSYEQY
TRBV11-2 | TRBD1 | ASSPGQGKLEQY
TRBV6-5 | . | ASSYSSSGGLF
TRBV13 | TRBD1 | ASSAPPRRDRSYEQY
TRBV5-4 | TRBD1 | ASSNLYGRGHTDTQY
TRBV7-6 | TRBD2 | ASSLELAGGSYNEQF
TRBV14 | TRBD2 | ASSQWGGSTDTQY
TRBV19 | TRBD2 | ASSILAGVHNEQF
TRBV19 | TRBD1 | ASSIRQGTYNSGNTIY
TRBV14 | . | ASSALPSSYNEQF
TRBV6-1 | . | ASSEQATYQETQY
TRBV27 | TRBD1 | ASSPGTDEQF
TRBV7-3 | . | ASSFRPAGLVRDTQY
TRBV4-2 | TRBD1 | ASSQAGDRDTGELF
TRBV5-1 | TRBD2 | ASSLDDPGGSTDTQY
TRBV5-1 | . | ASSAGIYEALEKI
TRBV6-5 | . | ASSYEASEQY
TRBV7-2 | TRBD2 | ASSRLAGSETQY
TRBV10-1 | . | ASSESQGAVEQY